The clone carrying this T cell receptor (beta chain) was picked up a small number of times. Its target is not known. This sample is part of a study of T cells after yellow fever vaccination. As for the study in general: Where fractions had low cell numbers, libraries were prepared from them with the SMART-Seq v4 Ultra Low Input RNA kit. General study points: Post-booster repertoires contained most primary-vaccination clones again (roughly 95% CD4, around 89% CD8). Shared CD4/CD8 clonotypes were a small share, likely from convergent recombination. Weaker overall was a secondary response that nonetheless peaked faster, on day 5 versus 15.

Each CDR3 protein is one row after TCRdb ran MiXCR on the 5' RACE reads. The sample has 500,000 to 650,000 distinct CDR3 sequences; 17% are singletons. The sequencing here drew on PBMCs, taken 5 days after the first yellow fever vaccination. The source of this sequence is a man younger than 35 who received the YFV17D yellow fever vaccine.

The CDR3 coding sequence is TGCAGTGCTTTATGGGGGGGCCGGGAGACCCAGTACTTC. Protein sequence: CSALWGGRETQYF. This chain uses TRBV20-1 with TRBJ2-5; TRBD2 might be the D (7 bases). Deletions cut 5 bases from V and 5 bases from J, with 15 bases between. CDR1 is DFQATT and CDR2 is SNEGSKA in the germline V gene (reference sequence). The CDR3 spans 13 residues.